Reported below is one T cell receptor (beta chain). Its antigen remains unknown. The primer mix had 60 Vbeta and 13 Jbeta primers. Sequenced by immunoSEQ multiplex PCR; TCRdb stores in-frame clones only, minus some. The data contain about 130,000 clones, 83% of them singletons. This entry comes from a study of cytomegalovirus exposure and HLA in healthy donors. The CDR3 loop spans 14 amino acids. With 5 bases removed from V and 5 bases from J, the gap between germline ends came to 15 bases. Germline loops: CDR1 SGHTA, CDR2 FQGNSA. General study results and limits: Several V segments, TRBV6-2 and TRBV6-3 among them, could not be told apart and were dropped.

Specimen: PBMCs. This clonotype was sampled from a woman aged 40-49 years in good health and CMV-seropositive. J is TRBJ2-5 and V is TRBV7-2; maybe TRBD1 (5 bases). The CDR3, as DNA: TGTGCCAGCAGCCCCCGGCAGGGAAGGGAGACCCAGTACTTC. Its translation: CASSPRQGRETQYF.